This T cell receptor (beta chain) originates from a study of read filtering for tumor transcriptome and immune sequencing. In its sample, this clonotype was seen many times. V was clipped by 11 bases and J by 0 bases, with 13 bases between them. The CDR3 consists of 13 residues. CDR1 MNHEY and CDR2 SVGAGI come from the germline V gene. Molecular barcoded adaptors covering alpha/delta and beta/gamma chains were used on about 390 ng RNA. TCRdb re-called the reads with MiXCR, one entry per CDR3 protein. This sample has approximately 24,000 distinct CDR3 sequences, with about 20% found just once. This TCR came from a donor over 35 with multiple myeloma. The sample taken for sequencing was a population of CD138-negative cells sorted from bone marrow. The rearrangement uses TRBV6-5 and TRBJ1-1; D gene ambiguous. Here the CDR3 reads CAERKELNTEAFF. The CDR3 nucleotides read TGTGCCGAACGGAAGGAACTGAACACTGAAGCTTTCTTT.